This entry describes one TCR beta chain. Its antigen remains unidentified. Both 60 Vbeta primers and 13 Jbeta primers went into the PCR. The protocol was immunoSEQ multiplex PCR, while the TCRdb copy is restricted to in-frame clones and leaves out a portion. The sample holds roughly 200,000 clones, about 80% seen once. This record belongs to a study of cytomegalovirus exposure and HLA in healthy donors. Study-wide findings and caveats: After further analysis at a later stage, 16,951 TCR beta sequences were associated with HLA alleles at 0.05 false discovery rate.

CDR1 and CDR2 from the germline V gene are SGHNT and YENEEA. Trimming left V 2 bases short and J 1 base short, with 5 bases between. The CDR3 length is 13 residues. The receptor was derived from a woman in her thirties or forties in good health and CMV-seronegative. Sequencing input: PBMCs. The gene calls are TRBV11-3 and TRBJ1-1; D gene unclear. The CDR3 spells CASSLYWNTEAFF. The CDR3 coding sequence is TGTGCCAGCAGCTTATATTGGAACACTGAAGCTTTCTTT.